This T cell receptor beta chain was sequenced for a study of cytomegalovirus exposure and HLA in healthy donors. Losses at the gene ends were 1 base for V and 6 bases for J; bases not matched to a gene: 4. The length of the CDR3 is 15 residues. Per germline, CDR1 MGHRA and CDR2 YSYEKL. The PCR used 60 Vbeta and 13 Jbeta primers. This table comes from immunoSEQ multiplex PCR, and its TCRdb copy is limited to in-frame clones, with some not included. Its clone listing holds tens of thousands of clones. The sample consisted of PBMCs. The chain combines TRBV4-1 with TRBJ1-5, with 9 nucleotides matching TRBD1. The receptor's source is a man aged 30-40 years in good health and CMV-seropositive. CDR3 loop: CASSQGTGASQPQHF. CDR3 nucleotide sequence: TGCGCCAGCAGCCAAGGGACAGGGGCGAGTCAGCCCCAGCATTTT.